Listed here are 30 T cell receptor beta chains from one sample, sequenced in a study of early T cells in non-severe SARS-CoV-2 infection. TCRdb ran MiXCR on the 5' RACE reads and lists one entry per CDR3 protein. The table lists some 30,000 distinct CDR3 sequences, more than 4% of them singletons. Input material: whole blood. The receptors were sampled from an adult who was a healthcare worker with PCR-confirmed SARS-CoV-2 infection or an uninfected control (not recorded which).

This clonotype was seen many times. This sequence joins TRBV6-2 or TRBV6-3 and TRBJ2-3; no reliable D call. Germline V CDR1 and CDR2: MNHEY, SVGEGT. The germline V and J ends were trimmed by 4 bases and 6 bases, with 14 bases remaining between them. This CDR3 spans 14 amino acids. The CDR3 loop is CASSLPDPPDTQYF. In nucleotides, the CDR3 is TGTGCCAGCAGTTTACCGGACCCGCCGGATACGCAGTATTTT.

This clonotype was observed many times. The gene calls are TRBV11-2 and TRBJ2-3; 14 nucleotides align to TRBD2. CDR1 is SGHAT and CDR2 is FQNNGV in the germline V gene. The CDR3 spans 17 residues. V lost 3 bases and J lost 5; bases outside the gene matches: 7. The CDR3 coding sequence is TGTGCCAGCAGCTTCCTAGCCGGGACTAGCGGGGGAGATACGCAGTATTTT. Its translation: CASSFLAGTSGGDTQYF.

There are many counts of this clonotype. V is TRBV3-1 and J is TRBJ1-2; TRBD1 is a possible D gene (6 bases). The CDR3 loop spans 15 amino acids. Germline-derived CDR1 and CDR2 are LGHDT and YNNKEL (reference sequence). The germline V and J ends were trimmed by 1 base and 4 bases, with 13 bases remaining between them. The DNA for the CDR3 is TGTGCCAGCAGCCAAGGCCCGGGGGCAGGCTATGGCTACACCTTC. It specifies CASSQGPGAGYGYTF.

The rearrangement links TRBV6-1 to TRBJ1-6, with 7 positions matching TRBD1. This CDR3 comprises 14 residues. The germline CDR1 and CDR2 sequences are MNHNS and SASEGT. J was trimmed by 4 bases and V by 10 bases; bases with no gene match: 7. For the CDR3, the DNA is TGTGCCACCCGGGACAGCTTATATAATTCACCCCTCCACTTT. Its translation is CATRDSLYNSPLHF.

The gene calls are TRBV6-1 and TRBJ2-1; TRBD2 might be the D (6 bases). The CDR3 runs 10 residues. The V and J ends lost 1 base and 15 bases respectively, with 7 bases between them. The V gene's germline CDR1 is MNHNS and CDR2 SASEGT. Here the CDR3 DNA reads TGTGCCAGCAGTGAAGACGGGAGGTTCTTC. Amino acids: CASSEDGRFF.

V usage is TRBV5-5 and J usage is TRBJ1-1, with unresolved D. Trimming removed 0 bases from V and 6 bases from J, with 9 bases in between. Germline CDR1 and CDR2: SGHKS and YYEKEE (reference sequence). CDR3 length: 13 residues. CDR3 residues: CASSLGGTPEAFF. The DNA for the CDR3 is TGTGCCAGCAGCTTGGGGGGTACTCCTGAAGCTTTCTTT.

This clonotype was observed a handful of times. The chain recombines TRBV7-9 with TRBJ1-1; TRBD1 matches at 7 bases. Germline assignment: CDR1 SEHNR and CDR2 FQNEAQ (reference sequence). The CDR3 spans 16 residues. The junction had 8 bases not matched to a gene; V was cut back by 2 bases and J by 2 bases. CDR3 DNA sequence: TGTGCCAGCAGCTTAACCGGTGGGGACAGAAACACTGAAGCTTTCTTT. Translating it yields CASSLTGGDRNTEAFF.

This clonotype is labeled as medium-sized. This chain connects TRBV10-2 to TRBJ1-1; 11 bases agree with TRBD1. V lost 6 bases and J lost 5; bases outside the gene matches: 8. Germline CDR1 and CDR2: WSHSY and SAAADI. The CDR3 sequence is 15 residues long. The CDR3 is CASRKGDRGNTEAFF. CDR3 coding DNA: TGCGCCAGCAGGAAGGGGGACAGGGGGAATACTGAAGCTTTCTTT.

This clonotype has a count of ten or more. The rearrangement links TRBV6-5 to TRBJ1-6; 8 nucleotides match TRBD1. The ends lost 6 bases at V and 10 bases at J; junction bases unmatched: 11. The CDR3 loop spans 15 amino acids. Germline V CDR1 and CDR2: MNHEY, SVGAGI. CDR3 region: CASSLGQGFRSPLHF. As DNA, the CDR3 is TGTGCCAGCAGCCTCGGACAGGGCTTTAGATCACCCCTCCACTTT.

The sample holds many counts of this clonotype. The chain carries TRBV7-9 and TRBJ2-3, with D uncertain. Trimming stripped 6 bases from V and 3 bases from J, with 10 bases between. This CDR3 spans 13 amino acids. CDR1 is SEHNR, CDR2 FQNEAQ, per germline (reference sequence). The chain's CDR3 is CASRPRTTDTQYF. CDR3 nucleotides: TGTGCCAGCAGACCAAGGACGACAGATACGCAGTATTTT.

The V and J genes are TRBV5-1 and TRBJ2-1; 7 bases line up with TRBD2. V trimming: 0 bases; J trimming: 7 bases; junction bases outside the gene matches: 7. CDR1 and CDR2 from the germline V gene are SGHRS and YFSETQ. The CDR3 sequence is 15 residues long. The CDR3 region is CASSLGGRAVNEQFF. In DNA, the CDR3 is TGCGCCAGCAGCTTGGGAGGGAGGGCTGTTAATGAGCAGTTCTTC.

The table lists this clonotype with many counts. The chain couples TRBV11-2 to TRBJ2-5; no definite D call. Trimming took off 1 base at V and 1 base at J, with 4 bases between the two ends. Germline CDR1 and CDR2: SGHAT and FQNNGV. The CDR3 has 13 residues. As DNA, the CDR3 is TGTGCCAGCAGCTTAGGACGCCAAGAGACCCAGTACTTC. Translation: CASSLGRQETQYF.

The chain uses TRBV28 and TRBJ1-1; no reliable D call. Germline V CDR1 and CDR2: MDHEN, SYDVKM. The CDR3 is made up of 14 amino acids. Between the trimmed V and J ends, which lost 5 bases and 3 bases, there was a span of 13 bases. The CDR3 region is CASSPTAGDTEAFF. CDR3 nucleotides: TGTGCCAGCAGTCCCACGGCCGGAGACACTGAAGCTTTCTTT. Filled out from reference TRBV28 and TRBJ1-1, the complete variable domain reads DVKVTQSSRYLVKRTGEKVFLECVQDMDHENMFWYRQDPGLGLRLIYFSYDVKMKEKGDIPEGYSVSREKKERFSLILESASTNQTSMYLCASSPTAGDTEAFFGQGTRLTVV.

This clonotype showed up many times. This chain connects TRBV5-1 to TRBJ2-2; D is ambiguous. Per the germline V gene, CDR1 is SGHRS and CDR2 is YFSETQ. This CDR3 contains 14 residues. The V end was cut by 2 bases, the J end by 3 bases, with 8 bases between. DNA of the CDR3: TGCGCCAGCAGCTTAGAACAGTACACCGGGGAGCTGTTTTTT. Protein sequence: CASSLEQYTGELFF.

This clonotype was recorded at least ten times. The V gene is TRBV4-1, the J gene TRBJ2-7; TRBD1 aligns across 7 bases. V trimming: 3 bases; J trimming: 4 bases; junction bases outside the gene matches: 9. This CDR3 contains 15 residues. In germline, CDR1 is MGHRA, CDR2 YSYEKL. The CDR3 is CASSQTSGTEYEQYF. CDR3 sequence (DNA): TGCGCCAGCAGCCAGACCTCCGGGACAGAGTACGAGCAGTACTTC.

The table lists this clonotype with a few counts. V usage is TRBV14 and J usage is TRBJ2-2; no firm D call. Trimming pared 2 bases from V and 5 bases from J, leaving 3 bases between. Germline loops: CDR1 SGHDN, CDR2 FVKESK. The CDR3 runs to 12 residues. The CDR3 DNA is TGTGCCAGCAGCCAAAGAACCGGGGAGCTGTTTTTT. It translates to CASSQRTGELFF.

By proportion, this clonotype is medium-sized. The chain joins TRBV18 to TRBJ2-4; D is perhaps TRBD2 (6 bases). Germline values: CDR1 KGHSH, CDR2 LQKENI. The ends were cut back, 6 bases at V and 5 bases at J, with 17 bases in the middle. The CDR3 has 15 residues. The CDR3 spells CASSPAAGSQNIQYF. The CDR3, as DNA: TGTGCCAGCTCGCCAGCTGCGGGATCCCAAAACATTCAGTACTTC.

The rearrangement links TRBV11-3 to TRBJ2-7; TRBD1 agrees at 10 bases. CDR1 and CDR2 (germline): SGHNT, YENEEA. With V trimmed by 4 bases and J by 0 bases, 3 bases remained unmatched. This CDR3 is built from 15 residues. CDR3 protein: CASSSGTGASYEQYF. DNA for the CDR3: TGTGCCAGCAGCTCGGGGACAGGGGCCTCCTACGAGCAGTACTTC.

To note about this clonotype: This may be a read error, as it is one base from a much larger clone. The J gene is TRBJ2-7, the V gene TRBV12-3 or TRBV12-4, with D possibly matching TRBD1 (6 bases). The ends were cut back, 4 bases at V and 11 bases at J, with 12 bases in the middle. There are 11 residues in the CDR3. CDR3 coding DNA: TGTGCCAGCAGTTCCCGGAACAGGGAGTACTTC. Its protein is CASSSRNREYF.

This clonotype has a count of ten or more. The chain links TRBV20-1 to TRBJ2-2; possible D gene TRBD2, 6 bases. The V gene's germline CDR1 is DFQATT and CDR2 SNEGSKA (reference sequence). The CDR3 is made up of 15 amino acids. Deletions cut 0 bases from V and 0 bases from J, with 8 bases between. The CDR3 loop reads CSARDGGANTGELFF. The DNA of the CDR3 is TGCAGTGCTAGAGACGGCGGGGCGAACACCGGGGAGCTGTTTTTT.

Ten or more counts support this clonotype. V and J are TRBV5-1 and TRBJ2-7; 7 nucleotides line up with TRBD1. V dropped 0 bases and J dropped 7; count of bases not matched to a gene: 10. This CDR3 comprises 15 residues. From germline, CDR1 is SGHRS and CDR2 YFSETQ. For the CDR3, the DNA is TGCGCCAGCAGCTTGGAGGGACAGACCTTACGAGAGCAGTACTTC. This translates into CASSLEGQTLREQYF.

Many counts were recorded for this clonotype. The rearrangement joins TRBV9 to TRBJ2-5, with D tentatively TRBD2 (6 bases). CDR3 length: 14 amino acids. Trimming shortened V by 3 bases and J by 5 bases, and 14 bases separated the two germline ends. Germline CDR1 and CDR2: SGDLS and YYNGEE. CDR3 nucleotide sequence: TGTGCCAGCAGCGCCTCGACTAGAGGCGAGACCCAGTACTTC. Translating it yields CASSASTRGETQYF.

This clonotype came up a few times. The gene calls are TRBV12-3 or TRBV12-4 and TRBJ1-1; D is unresolved. The CDR3 totals 14 residues. Deletions cut 6 bases from V and 0 bases from J, with 11 bases between. The CDR3: CASSPQLLNTEAFF. The CDR3 bases are TGTGCCAGCAGCCCACAGTTGTTGAACACTGAAGCTTTCTTT.

At least ten counts were recorded for this clonotype. The chain uses TRBV19 and TRBJ1-5; D remains unclear. Germline lookup yields CDR1 LNHDA and CDR2 SQIVND (reference sequence). V lost 9 bases and J lost 0, with 9 bases in between. The CDR3 is 13 residues long. CDR3 nucleotide sequence: TGTGCCAGCCGCCCACTTAGCAATCAGCCCCAGCATTTT. Encoded protein: CASRPLSNQPQHF. Full variable domain (outside the CDR3, taken from reference TRBV19 and TRBJ1-5): DGGITQSPKYLFRKEGQNVTLSCEQNLNHDAMYWYRQDPGQGLRLIYYSQIVNDFQKGDIAEGYSVSREKKESFPLTVTSAQKNPTAFYLCASRPLSNQPQHFGDGTRLSIL.

In its sample, this clonotype was seen many times. The rearrangement joins TRBV19 to TRBJ2-1; tentative D call: TRBD2 (5 bases). The CDR3 consists of 13 residues. Germline values: CDR1 LNHDA, CDR2 SQIVND (reference sequence). Trimming cost V 8 bases and J 4 bases, with 12 bases left between them. CDR3 coding DNA: TGTGCCAGTTCGCTAGCACTTTACAATGAGCAGTTCTTC. Protein sequence: CASSLALYNEQFF.

The sample holds many counts of this clonotype. V is TRBV6-6 and J is TRBJ1-4, with D possibly matching TRBD1 (5 bases). Germline V gene lookup returns CDR1 MNHNY and CDR2 SVGAGI (reference sequence). The CDR3 has 14 amino acids. The V end was cut by 2 bases, the J end by 3 bases, with 7 bases between. CDR3 residues: CASSYRGSNEKLFF. DNA for the CDR3: TGTGCCAGCAGTTACAGGGGTTCTAATGAAAAACTGTTTTTT.

The chain has TRBV5-1 and TRBJ2-3; possibly TRBD2 for D (5 bases). Germline V CDR1 and CDR2: SGHRS, YFSETQ. Trimming left V 0 bases short and J 9 bases short, with 14 bases between. This CDR3 has 14 amino acids. CDR3 region: CASSLGTLGITQYF. DNA of the CDR3: TGCGCCAGCAGCTTGGGCACACTAGGGATAACGCAGTATTTT.

This clonotype was seen repeatedly, ten times or more. Written as DNA, the CDR3 is TGCGCCAGCAGCTTGAAGGGGCAGGAGAATTCACCCCTCCACTTT. This sequence encodes CASSLKGQENSPLHF. This rearrangement joins TRBV5-1 to TRBJ1-6; a possible D gene is TRBD1 (5 bases). V lost 1 base and J lost 7, with 12 bases in between. This CDR3 is 15 amino acids long. Germline V lookup: CDR1 SGHRS, CDR2 YFSETQ.

Ten or more counts support this clonotype. The chain is built from TRBV3-1 and TRBJ2-1; TRBD1 might be the D (6 bases). V was cut by 0 bases and J by 6 bases, with 15 bases left in between. The length of the CDR3 is 16 residues. Germline V gene data show CDR1 as LGHDT and CDR2 as YNNKEL (reference sequence). For the CDR3, the DNA is TGTGCCAGCAGCCAAGATTTGGGGGCCCTGGGCAATGAGCAGTTCTTC. Translating it yields CASSQDLGALGNEQFF.

This chain connects TRBV4-1 to TRBJ1-2, with D unclear. This CDR3 comprises 14 residues. In germline, CDR1 is MGHRA, CDR2 YSYEKL. Trimming shortened V by 1 base and J by 7 bases, and 13 bases separated the two germline ends. In DNA form, the CDR3 reads TGCGCCAGCAGCCAAGCTGCAGTATTCAGTGGCTACACCTTC. It specifies CASSQAAVFSGYTF.